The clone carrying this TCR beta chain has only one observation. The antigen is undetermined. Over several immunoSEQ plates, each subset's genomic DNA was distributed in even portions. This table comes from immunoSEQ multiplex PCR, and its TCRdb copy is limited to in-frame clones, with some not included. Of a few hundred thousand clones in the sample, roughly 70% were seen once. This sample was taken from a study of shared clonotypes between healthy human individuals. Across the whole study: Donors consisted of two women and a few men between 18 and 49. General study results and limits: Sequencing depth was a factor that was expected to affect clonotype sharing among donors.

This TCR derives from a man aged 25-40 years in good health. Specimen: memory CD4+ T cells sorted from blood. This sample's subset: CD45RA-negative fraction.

For the CDR3, the DNA is TGTGCCAGCAGCTTATTGCTGGGGGCGCGTTCTGGCTCCTACGAGCAGTACTTC. Protein product: CASSLLLGARSGSYEQYF. This chain connects TRBV7-9 to TRBJ2-7; a weak D match, TRBD1 (6 bases). Trimming took 2 bases from V and 0 from J, leaving 20 bases between them. Germline V gene sequence: CDR1 SEHNR, CDR2 FQNEAQ (reference sequence). The CDR3 contains 18 residues.